A single TCR beta chain is shown here with its context. The entry originates in a study of blood T cell repertoires in COVID-19. Study summary: The United States, Italy and Spain supplied acute and convalescent COVID-19 samples. Sample material is recorded as cDNA or gDNA derived from T cells, B-cell-depleted T cells, or PBMCs.

How the authors handled the data: Amplifying reference gene primers gave estimates of nucleated cell counts. Repertoires were generated with immunoSEQ multiplex PCR, while TCRdb's copy carries only in-frame clones and drops some. V, J and clone size reflect that table, while D and trimming were determined from the DNA. The sample has approximately 200,000 clones, about 80% seen once. This sequence originates from a human donor with acute or convalescent COVID-19. The donor label of this sample is uncertain. Material: peripheral blood.

CDR3 nucleotide sequence: TGTGCCAGCAGAGAGACAGTGATGAACACTGAAGCTTTCTTT. This gives the protein CASRETVMNTEAFF. This sequence joins TRBV6-5 and TRBJ1-1, with D maybe TRBD1 (5 bases). The germline V gene encodes CDR1 MNHEY and CDR2 SVGAGI. The CDR3 length is 14 residues. The V end was cut by 6 bases, the J end by 0 bases, with 11 bases between.